The 31 T cell receptor beta chains presented below share a single source sample, sequenced in a study of T cell repertoires in cytomegalovirus infection. TCRdb called the reads again in MiXCR, with one record for every CDR3 protein. The table has about 190,000 distinct CDR3 sequences, 8.5% to 10% seen once. Sequences were obtained from PBMCs. Source of these receptors: a human donor in good health (CMV status not recorded). Some clones in this sample may be carry-over from other donors' samples.

This clonotype was seen many times. The chain couples TRBV28 to TRBJ2-4; D is possibly TRBD2 (6 bases). The CDR3 covers 14 residues. CDR1 and CDR2 (germline): MDHEN, SYDVKM. The V end was cut by 5 bases, the J end by 6 bases, with 14 bases between. Here the CDR3 reads CASSPRAGGNIQYF. The CDR3 bases are TGTGCCAGCAGTCCTCGGGCCGGGGGAAACATTCAGTACTTC.

This clonotype was recorded many times. The chain links TRBV4-3 to TRBJ2-6, with 8 bases that match TRBD1. Germline V gene lookup returns CDR1 LGHNA and CDR2 YSLEER. CDR3 length: 17 residues. J was trimmed by 4 bases and V by 4 bases; bases with no gene match: 9. The CDR3 spells CASSLRTGHVGANVLTF. The CDR3 bases are TGCGCCAGCAGCCTTCGGACAGGGCATGTAGGGGCCAACGTCCTGACTTTC.

This clonotype came up a few times. V gene TRBV20-1 combines with J gene TRBJ2-4, with TRBD2 matching 7 bases. This CDR3 contains 15 residues. Trimming removed 6 bases from V and 5 bases from J; junction bases left unmatched: 13. Germline V gives CDR1 DFQATT, CDR2 SNEGSKA (reference sequence). CDR3 coding DNA: TGCAGTGCCGGTGGACTAGGGGCAAACCAAAACATTCAGTACTTC. It encodes CSAGGLGANQNIQYF.

This clonotype was seen repeatedly, ten times or more. The V call is TRBV7-2, the J call TRBJ2-2; TRBD2 matches at 12 bases. CDR3 size: 18 residues. Per the germline V gene, CDR1 is SGHTA and CDR2 is FQGNSA. V was clipped by 5 bases and J by 6 bases; unmatched bases: 13. CDR3 in DNA: TGTGCCAGCAGCCCTGTGGCACTAGCGGGGGGCGGGGCCGGGGAGCTGTTTTTT. Protein: CASSPVALAGGGAGELFF.

This clonotype was observed a handful of times. The genes are TRBV19 and TRBJ1-2, with D unclear. There are 11 residues in the CDR3. Trimming took off 4 bases at V and 6 bases at J, with 6 bases between the two ends. CDR1 is LNHDA, CDR2 SQIVND, per germline (reference sequence). The CDR3 loop reads CASSRGNGYTF. The CDR3, as DNA: TGTGCCAGTAGTAGAGGAAATGGCTACACCTTC.

This clonotype has a handful of counts. The V and J genes are TRBV5-1 and TRBJ2-2, with 7 bases aligning to TRBD2. Germline lookup yields CDR1 SGHRS and CDR2 YFSETQ. The V gene end was trimmed by 3 bases and the J gene end by 7 bases; junction bases not matched to a gene: 15. The CDR3 spans 17 residues. CDR3 bases: TGCGCCAGCAGCTCCCAGGTTGGCGGGAGCTATAGCGGGGAGCTGTTTTTT. Its translation: CASSSQVGGSYSGELFF.

This clonotype was detected only a few times. V and J are TRBV11-2 and TRBJ1-1; no definite D call. The CDR3 contains 13 residues. Looked up from germline, CDR1 is SGHAT and CDR2 is FQNNGV. With 3 bases removed from V and 2 bases from J, the gap between germline ends came to 7 bases. The CDR3: CASSFYSNTEAFF. CDR3 coding DNA: TGTGCCAGCAGCTTCTACAGTAACACTGAAGCTTTCTTT.

At least ten counts were recorded for this clonotype. This chain links TRBV28 with TRBJ2-2; D is unclear. Germline V gene lookup returns CDR1 MDHEN and CDR2 SYDVKM. This CDR3 region has 15 residues. V was shortened by 2 bases and J by 0 bases, with 7 bases between the two germline ends. The CDR3 DNA sequence: TGTGCCAGCAGTTTAAGTGGTCCGAACACCGGGGAGCTGTTTTTT. It codes for CASSLSGPNTGELFF.

This clonotype was counted between two and nine times. CDR3 coding DNA: TGTGCCAGCAGCCGCGGGACAGAGTACGAGCAGTACTTC. Its protein product is CASSRGTEYEQYF. V gene TRBV7-2 combines with J gene TRBJ2-7; possibly TRBD1 for D (7 bases). The CDR3 loop spans 13 amino acids. V was pared by 5 bases and J by 4 bases, with 12 bases between. CDR1 and CDR2 (germline): SGHTA, FQGNSA.

Ten or more counts support this clonotype. This chain connects TRBV5-1 to TRBJ2-3; TRBD2 agrees at 12 bases. The CDR3 runs to 14 residues. With V trimmed by 3 bases and J by 6 bases, 2 bases remained unmatched. Germline values: CDR1 SGHRS, CDR2 YFSETQ. CDR3 in DNA: TGCGCCAGCAGCTCTACTAGCGGGGGGGATACGCAGTATTTT. Residues: CASSSTSGGDTQYF.

At least ten counts were recorded for this clonotype. The chain recombines TRBV7-3 with TRBJ2-3; TRBD2 aligns across 7 bases. Unmatched junction bases numbered 2, after V lost 2 bases and J lost 0 bases. The germline CDR1 and CDR2 sequences are SGHTA and FQGTGA. The CDR3 has 15 residues. CDR3 in amino acids: CASSLLAASTDTQYF. The CDR3 DNA reads as TGTGCCAGCAGCTTACTAGCGGCTAGCACAGATACGCAGTATTTT.

Concerning this clonotype itself: A much larger clone differs by one base, so this may be a read error. The chain has TRBV28 and TRBJ1-1; TRBD1 matches 8 bases. The CDR3 runs 14 residues. CDR1 and CDR2 (germline): MDHEN, SYDVKM. The CDR3 coding sequence is TGTGCCAGCAGTTTACAGGGGGCTTACACTGAAGCTCTCTTT. Translating gives CASSLQGAYTEALF.

Of note for this clonotype: Since a much larger clone is just one base distant, this may be a read error. V usage is TRBV7-3 and J usage is TRBJ2-1, with 14 bases matching TRBD2. This CDR3 contains 17 residues. V shed 5 bases and J 6 bases; nucleotides not matched to a gene: 9. The germline V gene has CDR1 SGHTA and CDR2 FQGTGA. The CDR3 sequence is CASSPTRLAGGSNEQFF. CDR3 bases: TGTGCCAGCAGCCCAACGAGACTAGCGGGAGGGAGCAATGAGCAGTTCTTC.

This clonotype has at least ten counts. The genes are TRBV7-2 and TRBJ1-1; the D gene is possibly TRBD1 (5 bases). The germline V gene encodes CDR1 SGHTA and CDR2 FQGNSA. The CDR3 runs to 12 residues. V was pared by 7 bases and J by 2 bases, with 8 bases between. The CDR3 DNA reads TGTGCCAGCACCCAGGGTAACACTGAAGCTTTCTTT. Translating gives CASTQGNTEAFF. Drawing the rest from reference TRBV7-2 and TRBJ1-1, the complete variable domain is GAGVSQSPSNKVTEKGKDVELRCDPISGHTALYWYRQSLGQGLEFLIYFQGNSAPDKSGLPSDRFSAERTGGSVSTLTIQRTQQEDSAVYLCASTQGNTEAFFGQGTRLTVV.

The rearrangement joins TRBV30 to TRBJ2-1; 8 positions match TRBD2. This CDR3 contains 15 residues. Per germline, CDR1 GTSNPN and CDR2 SVGIG (reference sequence). V shed 1 base and J 1 base; nucleotides not matched to a gene: 3. CDR3 sequence (DNA): TGTGCCTGGAGTGGTTCTAGCGGGTCCTACAATGAGCAGTTCTTC. Protein: CAWSGSSGSYNEQFF. The complete variable domain, with remaining parts taken from reference TRBV30 and TRBJ2-1, reads SQTIHQWPATLVQPVGSPLSLECTVEGTSNPNLYWYRQAAGRGLQLLFYSVGIGQISSEVPQNLSASRPQDRQFILSSKKLLLSDSGFYLCAWSGSSGSYNEQFFGPGTRLTVL.

As to this clonotype: This may come from a read error, since a much larger clone is one base off. The J gene is TRBJ1-1, the V gene TRBV6-6, with unresolved D. Germline assignment: CDR1 MNHNY and CDR2 SVGAGI (reference sequence). The ends were cut back, 0 bases at V and 5 bases at J, with 13 bases in the middle. The CDR3 has 15 amino acids. CDR3 sequence: CASSYSTVFGTEAFF. CDR3 nucleotides: TGTGCCAGCAGTTACTCGACGGTGTTCGGTACTGAAGCTTTCTTT.

This clonotype appeared many times. The genes are TRBV6-6 and TRBJ2-7; 13 bases match TRBD2. CDR3 length: 15 residues. Germline V gives CDR1 MNHNY, CDR2 SVGAGI (reference sequence). V lost 6 bases to trimming and J lost 0 bases; unmatched junction nucleotides: 2. The DNA of the CDR3 is TGTGCCAGCAGCAGGACTAGCGGGAGCTCCTACGAGCAGTACTTC. It codes for CASSRTSGSSYEQYF.

The gene calls are TRBV12-3 or TRBV12-4 and TRBJ2-3, with 11 bases matching TRBD2. The CDR3 length is 15 residues. V trimming: 5 bases; J trimming: 4 bases; junction bases outside the gene matches: 5. CDR3 DNA: TGTGCCAGCAGTCCCCTAGCGGGAGGCTCAGATACGCAGTATTTT. Translated: CASSPLAGGSDTQYF.

This clonotype was counted ten times or more. J is TRBJ1-4 and V is TRBV5-1; D uncertain. Trimming cost V 1 base and J 3 bases, with 10 bases left between them. The CDR3 sequence is 15 residues long. Germline loops: CDR1 SGHRS, CDR2 YFSETQ. The DNA for the CDR3 is TGCGCCAGCAGCTTGTTGGCGGCTTCTAATGAAAAACTGTTTTTT. Translated, it gives CASSLLAASNEKLFF.

The CDR3 sequence is CASSRGGGGNYEQYF. The DNA of the CDR3 is TGTGCCAGCTCGAGAGGGGGAGGCGGAAACTACGAGCAGTACTTC. J is TRBJ2-7 and V is TRBV7-9, with D tentatively TRBD1 or TRBD2 (6 bases each). Trimming cost V 8 bases and J 3 bases, with 20 bases left between them. Looked up from germline, CDR1 is SEHNR and CDR2 is FQNEAQ (reference sequence). The CDR3 consists of 15 residues.

This clonotype has only a few counts. The chain links TRBV28 to TRBJ2-6; 8 bases align to TRBD1. Germline CDR1 is MDHEN and CDR2 is SYDVKM. This CDR3 has 14 amino acids. With 8 bases clipped from V and 2 bases from J, the junction kept 2 bases outside the gene matches. The CDR3 DNA sequence: TGTGCCAGCTCCAGGGGGCCTGGGGCCAACGTCCTGACTTTC. Protein: CASSRGPGANVLTF.

This clonotype turned up a few times. The chain links TRBV12-3 or TRBV12-4 to TRBJ2-3, with D possibly matching TRBD2 (5 bases). CDR3 length equals 13 residues. Trimming stripped 6 bases from V and 13 bases from J, with 20 bases between. CDR3 in amino acids: CASRDSLGREEYF. CDR3 DNA: TGTGCCAGCAGGGACTCCTTGGGTCGGGAAGAGTATTTT.

CDR3 sequence (DNA): TGTGCCAGCAGTTACACGGGACAGGGGTACGAGCAGTACTTC. This encodes CASSYTGQGYEQYF. The chain recombines TRBV6-6 with TRBJ2-7; 10 nucleotides agree with TRBD1. The CDR3 has 14 residues. Germline trimming cut 2 bases from V and 4 bases from J; bases unmatched to any gene: 2. The germline CDR1 and CDR2 sequences are MNHNY and SVGAGI (reference sequence).

The table lists this clonotype with a few counts. The rearrangement uses TRBV2 and TRBJ2-5, with no clear D. The CDR3 extends over 12 amino acids. V was trimmed by 6 bases and J by 9 bases, leaving 14 bases between them. Per germline, CDR1 SNHLY and CDR2 FYNNEI. CDR3 coding DNA: TGTGCCAGCAGGACGGACGGAACTTCCCAGTACTTC. This encodes CASRTDGTSQYF.

This clonotype was seen at least ten times. The V gene is TRBV11-1, the J gene TRBJ2-4; D unclear. The V gene lost 3 bases and the J gene lost 9 bases, with 18 bases spanning the gap. The germline gives CDR1 SGHAT, CDR2 FQDESV (reference sequence). The CDR3 runs to 15 residues. The CDR3 region has the DNA TGTGCCAGCAGCTTGCTTACGACGGCCTCGGGCATTCAGTACTTC. Translated, it gives CASSLLTTASGIQYF.

The CDR3: CASRAPSNEQFF. CDR3 bases: TGTGCCAGCAGGGCACCCAGTAATGAGCAGTTCTTC. The V and J genes are TRBV28 and TRBJ2-1; D gene unclear. CDR1 and CDR2 from the germline V gene are MDHEN and SYDVKM. The CDR3 is 12 residues long. Trimming cost V 6 bases and J 7 bases, with 10 bases left between them.

This clonotype was detected a few times. This chain joins TRBV12-3 or TRBV12-4 and TRBJ1-1; D not certain. With 5 bases removed from V and 5 bases from J, the gap between germline ends came to 9 bases. There are 12 residues in the CDR3. CDR3 loop: CASSRYGTEAFF. In nucleotides, the CDR3 is TGTGCCAGCAGTCGCTACGGAACTGAAGCTTTCTTT.

This clonotype appeared a few times. The genes are TRBV7-6 and TRBJ1-4; D unclear. Trimming pared 5 bases from V and 4 bases from J, leaving 8 bases between. In germline, CDR1 is SGHVS, CDR2 FNYEAQ. This CDR3 spans 13 amino acids. This CDR3 is CASSPRNNEKLFF. Here the CDR3 DNA reads TGTGCCAGCAGCCCGAGAAATAATGAAAAACTGTTTTTT.

This clonotype was counted at least ten times. The chain has TRBV7-2 and TRBJ2-5; D unclear. The CDR3 loop spans 12 amino acids. Germline V CDR1 and CDR2: SGHTA, FQGNSA. Trimming took off 5 bases at V and 3 bases at J, with 7 bases between the two ends. CDR3 DNA: TGTGCCAGCAGCACGATTGAAGAGACCCAGTACTTC. This encodes CASSTIEETQYF.

This clonotype was seen ten or more times. The CDR3 sequence is CASSVTSGSVDEQFF. CDR3 nucleotides: TGCGCCAGCAGTGTGACTAGCGGGAGTGTGGATGAGCAGTTCTTC. The V gene is TRBV4-3, the J gene TRBJ2-1, with 12 positions matching TRBD2. Germline V CDR1 and CDR2: LGHNA, YSLEER. V was clipped by 6 bases and J by 8 bases; unmatched bases: 8. This CDR3 is built from 15 residues.

This clonotype has ten or more counts. The CDR3 sequence: CASSLVATSSYEQYF. The CDR3 nucleotides are TGTGCCAGCAGCTTAGTAGCGACGAGCTCCTACGAGCAGTACTTC. This sequence joins TRBV7-2 and TRBJ2-7; D may be TRBD2 (5 bases). CDR1 is SGHTA and CDR2 is FQGNSA in the germline V gene. CDR3 length: 15 amino acids. Trimming removed 1 base at V and 0 bases at J, with 10 bases between.